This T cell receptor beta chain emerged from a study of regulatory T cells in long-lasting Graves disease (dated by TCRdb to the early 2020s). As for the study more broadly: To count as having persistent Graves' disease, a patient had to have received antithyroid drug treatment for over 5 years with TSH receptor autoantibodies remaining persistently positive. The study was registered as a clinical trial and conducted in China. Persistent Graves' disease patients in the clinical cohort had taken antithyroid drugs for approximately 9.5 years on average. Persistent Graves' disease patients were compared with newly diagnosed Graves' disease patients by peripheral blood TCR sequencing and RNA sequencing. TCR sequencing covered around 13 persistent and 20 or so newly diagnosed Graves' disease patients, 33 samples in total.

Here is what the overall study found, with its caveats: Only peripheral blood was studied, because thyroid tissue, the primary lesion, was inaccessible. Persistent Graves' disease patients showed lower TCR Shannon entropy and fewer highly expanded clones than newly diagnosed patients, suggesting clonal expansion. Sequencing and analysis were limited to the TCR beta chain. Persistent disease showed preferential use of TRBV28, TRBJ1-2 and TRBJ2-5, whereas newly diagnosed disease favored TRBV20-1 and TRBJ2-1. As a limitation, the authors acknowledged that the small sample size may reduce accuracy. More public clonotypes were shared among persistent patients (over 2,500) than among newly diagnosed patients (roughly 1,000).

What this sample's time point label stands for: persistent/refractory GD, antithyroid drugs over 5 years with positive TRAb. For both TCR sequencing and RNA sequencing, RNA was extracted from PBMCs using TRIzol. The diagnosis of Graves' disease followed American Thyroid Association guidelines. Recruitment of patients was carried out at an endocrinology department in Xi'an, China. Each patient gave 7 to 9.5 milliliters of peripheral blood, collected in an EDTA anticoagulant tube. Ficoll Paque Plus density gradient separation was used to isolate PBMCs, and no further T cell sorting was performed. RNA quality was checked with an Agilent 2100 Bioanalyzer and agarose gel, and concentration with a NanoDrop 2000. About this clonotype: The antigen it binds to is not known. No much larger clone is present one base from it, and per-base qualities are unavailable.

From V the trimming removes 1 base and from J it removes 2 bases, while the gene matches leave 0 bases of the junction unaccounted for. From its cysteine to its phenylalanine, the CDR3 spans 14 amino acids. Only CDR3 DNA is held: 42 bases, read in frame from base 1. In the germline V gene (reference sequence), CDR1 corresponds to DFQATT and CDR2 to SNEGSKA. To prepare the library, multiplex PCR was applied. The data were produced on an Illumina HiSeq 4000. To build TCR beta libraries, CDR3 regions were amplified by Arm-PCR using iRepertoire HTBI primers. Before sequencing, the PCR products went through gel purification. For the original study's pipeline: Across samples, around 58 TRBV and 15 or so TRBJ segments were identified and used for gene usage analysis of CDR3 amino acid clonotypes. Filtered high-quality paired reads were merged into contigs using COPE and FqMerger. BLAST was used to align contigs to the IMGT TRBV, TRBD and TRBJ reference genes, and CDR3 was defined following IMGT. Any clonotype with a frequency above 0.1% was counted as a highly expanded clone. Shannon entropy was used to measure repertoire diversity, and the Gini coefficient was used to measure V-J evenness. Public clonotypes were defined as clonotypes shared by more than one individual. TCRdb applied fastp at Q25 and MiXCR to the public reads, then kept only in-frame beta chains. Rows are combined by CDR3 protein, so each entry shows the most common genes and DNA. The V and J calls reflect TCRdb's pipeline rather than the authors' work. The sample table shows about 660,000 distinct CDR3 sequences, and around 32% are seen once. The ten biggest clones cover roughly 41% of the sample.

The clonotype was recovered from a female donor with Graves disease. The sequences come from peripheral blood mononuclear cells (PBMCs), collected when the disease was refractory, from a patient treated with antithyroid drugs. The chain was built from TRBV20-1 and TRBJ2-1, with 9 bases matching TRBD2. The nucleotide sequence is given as TGCAGTGCTAGAGCTAGCGGGACCTACAATGAGCAGTTCTTC. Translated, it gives CSARASGTYNEQFF.